The entry that follows covers one T cell receptor (beta chain) sequence. Each PCR replicate run on unsorted PBMC took in roughly 0.3 ug DNA, tens of thousands of T cell genomes. Data came from immunoSEQ multiplex PCR; TCRdb stores just in-frame clones and leaves some out. The data show about half a million clones, with about four fifths seen just once and 10% to 15% held by the top ten. The data stem from a study of shared clonotypes between healthy human individuals. Extraction of genomic DNA in unsorted samples used tens of millions of PBMCs. Germline V lookup: CDR1 MGHRA, CDR2 YSYEKL. V shed 0 bases and J shed 6 bases, with 15 bases lying between them. The CDR3 consists of 15 residues.

The chain employs TRBV4-1 and TRBJ2-7; tentatively, D is TRBD1 (5 bases). This sequence originates from a woman between 40 and 50 years old in good health. Some clones in this sample may be carry-over from other donors' samples. The sample comprised PBMCs. CDR3 loop: CASSQDPGHAFEQYF. The CDR3, as DNA: TGCGCCAGCAGCCAAGATCCAGGGCACGCCTTCGAGCAGTACTTC.